The next 9 T cell receptor beta chains were all read from a single sample in a study of identical twins. One entry per CDR3 protein, called by TCRdb with MiXCR from the 5' RACE reads. The data hold approximately 500,000 distinct CDR3 sequences, with approximately 24% observed a single time. A further study also used this sample, focusing on T cells expressing NK-cell markers.

The sequenced material came from CD4+ T cells sorted from blood. The receptor set was obtained from a woman in her late teens or twenties in good health.

The chain's CDR3 is CASSSELPAFF. For the CDR3, the DNA is TGTGCCAGCAGTTCGGAACTACCAGCTTTCTTT. This chain connects TRBV6-6 to TRBJ1-1; D is undetermined. Germline lookup yields CDR1 MNHNY and CDR2 SVGAGI (reference sequence). CDR3 length: 11 amino acids. V was pared by 4 bases and J by 10 bases, with 10 bases between.

This chain joins TRBV7-2 and TRBJ2-6; no clear D gene. Trimming removed 6 bases from V and 0 bases from J, with 9 bases in between. CDR3 length: 15 residues. Germline-derived CDR1 and CDR2 are SGHTA and FQGNSA. CDR3 sequence reads: CASSPKISGANVLTF. The DNA of the CDR3 is TGTGCCAGCAGTCCCAAAATCTCTGGGGCCAACGTCCTGACTTTC. Using reference TRBV7-2 and TRBJ2-6 for the parts outside the CDR3, the full variable domain is GAGVSQSPSNKVTEKGKDVELRCDPISGHTALYWYRQSLGQGLEFLIYFQGNSAPDKSGLPSDRFSAERTGGSVSTLTIQRTQQEDSAVYLCASSPKISGANVLTFGAGSRLTVL.

The chain carries TRBV10-3 and TRBJ2-7, with TRBD1 as a possible D gene (6 bases). Germline values: CDR1 ENHRY, CDR2 SYGVKD. Trimming stripped 6 bases from V and 3 bases from J, with 12 bases between. This CDR3 is 13 amino acids long. The CDR3 DNA sequence: TGTGCCATCAGCCGGGACATCTTCTACGAGCAGTACTTC. Protein product: CAISRDIFYEQYF.

This rearrangement joins TRBV12-3 or TRBV12-4 to TRBJ2-1; D is perhaps TRBD2 (6 bases). Trimming shortened V by 3 bases and J by 9 bases, and 12 bases separated the two germline ends. This CDR3 spans 13 amino acids. CDR3 sequence: CASSFGRRGEQFF. The CDR3, as DNA: TGTGCCAGCAGTTTTGGTCGGCGGGGTGAGCAGTTCTTC.

The rearrangement joins TRBV20-1 to TRBJ2-2; 12 nucleotides match TRBD2. This CDR3 is built from 16 residues. Germline CDR1 and CDR2: DFQATT and SNEGSKA (reference sequence). Trimming cost V 5 bases and J 5 bases; bases outside gene matches: 9. CDR3: CSAARGLAGRTGELFF. CDR3 coding DNA: TGCAGTGCTGCTCGAGGACTAGCGGGGAGGACCGGGGAGCTGTTTTTT.

This clonotype was detected a few times. The chain combines TRBV7-9 with TRBJ2-3, with TRBD2 matching over 7 bases. This CDR3 has 15 residues. The trim removed 3 bases at V and 5 bases at J, leaving 8 bases unmatched. CDR1 is SEHNR and CDR2 is FQNEAQ in the germline V gene (reference sequence). As DNA, the CDR3 is TGTGCCAGCAGCTTTATTGGCTGGGGGGGAGATACGCAGTATTTT. Amino acids: CASSFIGWGGDTQYF. The full variable domain, in which reference TRBV7-9 and TRBJ2-3 provide the parts outside the CDR3, is DTGVSQNPRHKITKRGQNVTFRCDPISEHNRLYWYRQTLGQGPEFLTYFQNEAQLEKSRLLSDRFSAERPKGSFSTLEIQRTEQGDSAMYLCASSFIGWGGDTQYFGPGTRLTVL.

The genes are TRBV5-1 and TRBJ2-2; D is unclear. The CDR3 loop spans 14 amino acids. Germline V gives CDR1 SGHRS, CDR2 YFSETQ. V was trimmed by 4 bases and J by 6 bases, leaving 13 bases between them. CDR3 protein: CASSHGPLAGELFF. CDR3 coding DNA: TGCGCCAGCAGCCATGGCCCACTGGCCGGGGAGCTGTTTTTT.

The chain couples TRBV19 to TRBJ2-7, with TRBD2 identical over 7 bases. The CDR3 covers 15 residues. V trimming: 1 base; J trimming: 2 bases; junction bases outside the gene matches: 5. Germline V lookup: CDR1 LNHDA, CDR2 SQIVND (reference sequence). CDR3 region: CASSIGTGRAYEQYF. The DNA of the CDR3 is TGTGCCAGTAGTATAGGGACGGGGAGGGCCTACGAGCAGTACTTC.

The rearrangement joins TRBV20-1 to TRBJ2-7, with 10 nucleotides matching TRBD1. J lost 2 bases, V lost 6 bases, and 7 bases had no gene match. Germline CDR1 and CDR2: DFQATT and SNEGSKA (reference sequence). The CDR3 covers 14 residues. The CDR3 region has the DNA TGCAGTGCCTCGGGACAGGGGATCGCCTACGAGCAGTACTTC. This codes for CSASGQGIAYEQYF.